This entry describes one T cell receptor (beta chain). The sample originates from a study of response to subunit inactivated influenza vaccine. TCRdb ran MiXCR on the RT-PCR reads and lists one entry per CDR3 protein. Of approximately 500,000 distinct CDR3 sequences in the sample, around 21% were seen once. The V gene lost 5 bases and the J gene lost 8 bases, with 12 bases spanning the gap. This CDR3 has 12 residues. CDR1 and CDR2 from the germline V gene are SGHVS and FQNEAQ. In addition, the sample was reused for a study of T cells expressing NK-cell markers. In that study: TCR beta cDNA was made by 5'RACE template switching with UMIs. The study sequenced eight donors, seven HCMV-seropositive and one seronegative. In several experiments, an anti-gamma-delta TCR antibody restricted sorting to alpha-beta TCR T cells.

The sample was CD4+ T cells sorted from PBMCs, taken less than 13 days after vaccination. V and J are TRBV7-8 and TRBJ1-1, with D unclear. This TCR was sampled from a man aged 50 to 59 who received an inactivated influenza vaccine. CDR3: CASSTSTNEAFF. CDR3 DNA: TGTGCCAGCAGCACCTCTACCAACGAAGCTTTCTTT.